Listed below are T cell receptor beta chains from one sample, sequenced in a study of T-cell reconstitution after alpha-beta-depleted transplantation in children. TCRdb re-analysed the PCR reads in MiXCR, keeping a single row per CDR3 protein. The sample has approximately 270,000 distinct CDR3 sequences, nearly 10% seen once. The sequencing here drew on PBMCs from the stem cell graft donor, taken from the stem cell graft. The receptors here all came from a human donor who donated a stem cell graft to a child with SCID. CDR3s include the opening cysteine and the closing phenylalanine or tryptophan. Fields, in order: clone size, J gene, D gene, V gene, CDR3 protein, CDR3 DNA. A D gene is named only where the DNA matches it firmly. The size of a clone is reported for some rows only, either as once, few or many, or as a class for expanded clones.

- TRBJ1-1 - TRBV5-1 CASRVALLGTEAFF TGCGCCAGCAGAGTGGCTCTCCTTGGCACTGAAGCTTTCTTT
few TRBJ2-7 - TRBV20-1 CSARDGRARGEEQYF TGCAGTGCCAGGGACGGAAGGGCCAGGGGGGAGGAGCAGTACTTC
- TRBJ2-1 TRBD2 TRBV9 CASSVVSSGYVEQFF TGTGCCAGCAGCGTAGTGTCTAGCGGATACGTAGAGCAGTTCTTC
many TRBJ1-1 - TRBV10-3 CAISDSVRNTEAFF TGTGCCATCAGTGATTCGGTCAGAAACACTGAAGCTTTCTTT
few TRBJ1-2 TRBD1 TRBV7-2 CASSVPGQGWAYGYTF TGTGCCAGCAGCGTCCCCGGACAGGGGTGGGCCTATGGCTACACCTTC
- TRBJ2-2 TRBD2 TRBV20-1 CSARAAGGTGELFF TGCAGTGCTAGAGCAGCGGGGGGGACCGGGGAGCTGTTTTTT
- TRBJ1-5 TRBD1 TRBV12-3/TRBV12-4 CASSSGQGPSRPQHF TGTGCCAGCAGTTCGGGACAGGGACCTAGTCGGCCCCAGCATTTT
few TRBJ2-7 TRBD1 TRBV7-9 CASRPETGRGSYEQYF TGTGCCAGCAGGCCAGAGACAGGGAGAGGCTCCTACGAGCAGTACTTC
few TRBJ1-1 TRBD1 TRBV6-2/TRBV6-3 CASSYPPDRVGPFF TGTGCCAGCAGTTACCCGCCGGACAGGGTGGGTCCTTTCTTT
few TRBJ1-6 TRBD1 TRBV12-3/TRBV12-4 CASSLTTGGVGSPLHF TGTGCCAGCAGTCTAACTACAGGGGGCGTTGGTTCACCCCTCCACTTT
few TRBJ2-1 TRBD2 TRBV2 CASSEVGLAGEEQFF TGTGCCAGCAGTGAAGTTGGGCTAGCGGGGGAAGAGCAGTTCTTC
- TRBJ2-7 - TRBV7-2 CASSSLDSYEQYF TGTGCCAGCAGCTCATTGGACTCCTACGAGCAGTACTTC
few TRBJ1-1 - TRBV5-1 CASSGAVNTEAFF TGCGCCAGTTCAGGGGCGGTGAACACTGAAGCTTTCTTT
few TRBJ2-7 - TRBV11-2 CASSPYYAYEQYF TGTGCCAGCAGCCCTTACTACGCCTACGAGCAGTACTTC
few TRBJ1-3 - TRBV20-1 CSASSAGLGNTIYF TGCAGTGCTAGTTCTGCAGGCCTTGGAAACACCATATATTTT
many TRBJ1-1 - TRBV7-9 CASSLGGLEAFF TGTGCCAGCAGCTTAGGGGGGCTTGAAGCTTTCTTT
- TRBJ1-6 - TRBV11-2 CASSLKPGGNSPLHF TGTGCCAGCAGCTTAAAGCCAGGCGGCAATTCACCCCTCCACTTT
many TRBJ2-3 - TRBV3-1 CASSQARAQYF TGTGCCAGCAGCCAGGCTCGGGCGCAGTATTTT
- TRBJ2-1 TRBD1 TRBV12-3/TRBV12-4 CASSRDRDLGNEQFF TGTGCCAGCAGCCGGGACAGGGATTTGGGGAATGAGCAGTTCTTC
few TRBJ2-2 TRBD2 TRBV14 CASSQVASRRLADTGELFF TGTGCCAGCAGCCAAGTGGCTTCTCGTCGGCTAGCGGACACCGGGGAGCTGTTTTTT
- TRBJ1-4 TRBD1 TRBV2 CASSEGQLGEKLFF TGTGCCAGCAGTGAGGGACAGTTAGGAGAAAAACTGTTTTTT
- TRBJ1-5 - TRBV6-5 CASSYSTDHQPQHF TGTGCCAGCAGTTACTCGACGGATCATCAGCCCCAGCATTTT
many TRBJ2-7 - TRBV20-1 CSARPGSYEQYF TGCAGTGCTAGGCCGGGATCCTACGAGCAGTACTTC
many TRBJ2-7 TRBD1 TRBV12-3/TRBV12-4 CASSPGGRDSSYEQYF TGTGCCAGCAGTCCAGGGGGTCGAGATAGCTCCTACGAGCAGTACTTC
- TRBJ2-6 TRBD2 TRBV12-3/TRBV12-4 CASRPGTGRGGSGANVLTF TGTGCCAGCAGGCCCGGTACCGGGCGGGGGGGCTCTGGGGCCAACGTCCTGACTTTC
- TRBJ2-3 TRBD2 TRBV2 CARPARTSGGTDTQYF TGTGCCAGGCCGGCTAGGACTAGCGGGGGGACAGATACGCAGTATTTT
- TRBJ1-2 - TRBV15 CATSNGGTSYGYTF TGTGCCACCAGCAATGGTGGGACATCCTATGGCTACACCTTC
once TRBJ2-1 TRBD1 TRBV3-1 CASSSRTGVMVNEQFF TGTGCCAGCAGCTCCAGGACAGGGGTAATGGTTAATGAGCAGTTCTTC
few TRBJ2-1 - TRBV7-6 CASSLFNGGSYNEQFF TGTGCCAGCAGCTTGTTTAACGGGGGCTCCTACAATGAGCAGTTCTTC
many TRBJ2-7 - TRBV2 CASSRSSSSYEQYF TGTGCCAGCAGCAGGAGTAGTAGCTCCTACGAGCAGTACTTC
- TRBJ1-5 - TRBV12-3/TRBV12-4 CASSNIRGAGQPQHF TGTGCCAGCAGCAACATTAGGGGCGCGGGTCAGCCCCAGCATTTT
- TRBJ2-7 TRBD1 TRBV7-2 CASSLTGTGDYEQYF TGTGCCAGCAGCTTGACTGGTACAGGGGACTACGAGCAGTACTTC
- TRBJ1-2 - TRBV25-1 CASSQAQGYTF TGTGCCAGCAGCCAAGCGCAAGGCTACACCTTC
- TRBJ1-3 - TRBV12-3/TRBV12-4 CASSTFELPAANTIYF TGTGCCAGCAGCACCTTCGAGCTGCCTGCTGCAAACACCATATATTTT
- TRBJ2-1 - TRBV27 CASRKAPAPEQFF TGTGCCAGCAGGAAAGCTCCGGCCCCTGAGCAGTTCTTC
few TRBJ2-2 TRBD2 TRBV5-1 CASSPGTSGSANTGELFF TGCGCCAGCAGCCCGGGGACTAGCGGGTCAGCGAACACCGGGGAGCTGTTTTTT
many TRBJ2-2 TRBD1 TRBV9 CASSVAFGTGVNTGELFF TGTGCCAGCAGCGTAGCATTTGGGACAGGGGTGAACACCGGGGAGCTGTTTTTT
many TRBJ2-1 - TRBV27 CASGHRSYNEQFF TGTGCCAGCGGACATAGATCCTACAATGAGCAGTTCTTC
- TRBJ1-2 TRBD1 TRBV6-5 CASSYSRDRVGYTF TGTGCCAGCAGTTACTCCCGGGACAGGGTTGGCTACACCTTC
- TRBJ2-1 TRBD2 TRBV5-1 CASSPGTSGPTEQFF TGCGCCAGCAGCCCCGGGACTAGCGGGCCTACCGAGCAGTTCTTC
- TRBJ2-4 TRBD1 TRBV7-9 CASSPGQGIAKNIQYF TGTGCCAGCAGCCCCGGACAGGGGATAGCCAAAAACATTCAGTACTTC
many TRBJ2-1 TRBD2 TRBV29-1 CSAGWAPGLAGVYNEQFF TGCAGCGCGGGCTGGGCTCCGGGACTAGCGGGCGTATACAATGAGCAGTTCTTC
once TRBJ2-1 TRBD2 TRBV9 CASSVRPSGGDEQFF TGTGCCAGCAGCGTAAGGCCTAGCGGGGGGGATGAGCAGTTCTTC
few TRBJ2-7 - TRBV6-1 CASSEGRGRSYEQYF TGTGCCAGCAGTGAAGGGAGAGGCCGCTCCTACGAGCAGTATTTC
few TRBJ2-3 - TRBV20-1 CSARDPETSTDTQYF TGCAGTGCTAGAGATCCAGAAACTAGCACAGATACGCAGTATTTT
many TRBJ2-7 TRBD1 TRBV12-3/TRBV12-4 CASSRDRSYEQYF TGTGCCAGCAGCAGGGACAGATCCTACGAGCAGTACTTC
few TRBJ2-7 - TRBV27 CASSLWDGYEQYF TGTGCCAGCAGTCTTTGGGACGGCTACGAGCAGTACTTC
few TRBJ1-4 - TRBV7-6 CASSRGPNNEKLFF TGTGCCAGCAGCCGAGGCCCCAATAATGAAAAACTGTTTTTT
- TRBJ2-5 - TRBV12-3/TRBV12-4 CASSSTYSKETQYF TGTGCCAGCAGCTCGACCTACTCGAAAGAGACCCAGTACTTC
- TRBJ2-3 TRBD2 TRBV11-2 CASSFRLAGGNDTQYF TGTGCCAGCAGCTTTCGACTAGCGGGGGGGAACGATACGCAGTATTTT
- TRBJ2-1 - TRBV4-1 CASSQADNEQFF TGCGCCAGCAGCCAAGCAGACAATGAGCAGTTCTTC
many TRBJ2-5 - TRBV7-9 CASSSTGSQETQYF TGTGCCAGCAGCTCGACAGGTTCCCAAGAGACCCAGTACTTC
- TRBJ1-4 - TRBV5-1 CASKTDYNEKLFF TGCGCCAGCAAGACAGACTATAATGAAAAACTGTTTTTT
- TRBJ2-3 TRBD2 TRBV9 CASTSGGRFSTDTQYF TGTGCCAGCACTAGCGGGGGACGCTTTAGCACAGATACGCAGTATTTT
many TRBJ1-3 - TRBV6-5 CASSQFGPALSSGNTIYF TGTGCCAGCAGCCAATTTGGGCCCGCTCTTAGCTCTGGAAACACCATATATTTT
many TRBJ2-3 TRBD2 TRBV5-1 CASSPASGGPLTDTQYF TGCGCCAGCAGCCCCGCTAGCGGGGGGCCTCTCACAGATACGCAGTATTTT